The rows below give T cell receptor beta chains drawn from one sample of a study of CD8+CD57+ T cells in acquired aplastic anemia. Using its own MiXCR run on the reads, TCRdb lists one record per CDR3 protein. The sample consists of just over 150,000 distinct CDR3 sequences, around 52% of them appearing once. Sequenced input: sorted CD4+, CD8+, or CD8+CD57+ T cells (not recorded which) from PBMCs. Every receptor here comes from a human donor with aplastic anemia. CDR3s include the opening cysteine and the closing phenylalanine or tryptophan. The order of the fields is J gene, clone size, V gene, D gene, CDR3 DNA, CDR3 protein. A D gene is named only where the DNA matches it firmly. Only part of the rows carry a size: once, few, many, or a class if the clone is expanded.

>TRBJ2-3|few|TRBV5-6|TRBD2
TGTGCCAGCAGCCCCTATCCTAGACTAGCAACAGATACGCAGTATTTT
CASSPYPRLATDTQYF
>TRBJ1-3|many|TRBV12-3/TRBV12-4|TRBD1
TGTGCCAGCAGCTTAGGGACAGTCTCTGGAAACACCATATATTTT
CASSLGTVSGNTIYF
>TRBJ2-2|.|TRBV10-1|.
TGCGCCAGCAGTGCATTCACCGGGGAGCTGTTTTTT
CASSAFTGELFF
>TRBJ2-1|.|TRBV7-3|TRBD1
TGTGCCAGCAGCTTGAGGCAGGGGGACAATGAGCAGTTCTTC
CASSLRQGDNEQFF
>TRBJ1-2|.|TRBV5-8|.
TGTGCCAGCAGCTTTAACGGACGGTTCTGTGGCTACACCTTC
CASSFNGRFCGYTF
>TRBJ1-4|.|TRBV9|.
TGTGCCAGCAGCCCCAGTGGGGGGGGCATGGTTGAAAAGCTGTTTTTT
CASSPSGGGMVEKLFF
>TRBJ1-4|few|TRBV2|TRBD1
TGTGCCAGCAGTGAGTACAGGGGACGTGAAAAACTGTTTTTT
CASSEYRGREKLFF
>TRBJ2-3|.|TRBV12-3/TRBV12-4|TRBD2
TGTGCCAGCAGCCCTCTAGCGGGGGCCAACACAGATACGCAGTATTTT
CASSPLAGANTDTQYF
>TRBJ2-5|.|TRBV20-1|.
TGCAGTGCTAAGTTACAAGAGACCCAGTACTTC
CSAKLQETQYF
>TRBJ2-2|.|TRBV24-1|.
TGTGCCACCAGTGATTTATCCAGACCCGGGGAGCTGTTTTTT
CATSDLSRPGELFF
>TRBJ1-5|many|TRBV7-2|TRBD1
TGTGCCAGCAGCCCACAGGGGTACAATCAGCCCCAGCATTTT
CASSPQGYNQPQHF
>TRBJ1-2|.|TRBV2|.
TGTGCCAGCAGTGAATCCCCTGACCGCTATGGCTACACCTTC
CASSESPDRYGYTF
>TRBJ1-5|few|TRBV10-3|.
TGTGCCATCGACGGGGGACAGCCCCAGCATTTT
CAIDGGQPQHF
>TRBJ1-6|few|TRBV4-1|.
TGCGCCAGCAGCCAAGATCCCCAGAGCTCCTATAATTCACCCCTCCACTTT
CASSQDPQSSYNSPLHF
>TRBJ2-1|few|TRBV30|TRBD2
TGTGCCTGGAGTGTGACTAGCGGAAATGAGCAGTTCTTC
CAWSVTSGNEQFF
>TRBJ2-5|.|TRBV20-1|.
TGCAGTGCTAGGACTGGGAGCGAGACCCAGTACTTC
CSARTGSETQYF
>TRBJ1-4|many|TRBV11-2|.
TGTGCCAGCAGCTTAGATCTTGGGGGCTATGGAGAAAAACTGTTTTTT
CASSLDLGGYGEKLFF
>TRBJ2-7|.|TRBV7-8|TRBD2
TGTGCCAGCAGCGCCCCCGGACTAGCGGGAGGAGGAGAGCAGTACTTC
CASSAPGLAGGGEQYF